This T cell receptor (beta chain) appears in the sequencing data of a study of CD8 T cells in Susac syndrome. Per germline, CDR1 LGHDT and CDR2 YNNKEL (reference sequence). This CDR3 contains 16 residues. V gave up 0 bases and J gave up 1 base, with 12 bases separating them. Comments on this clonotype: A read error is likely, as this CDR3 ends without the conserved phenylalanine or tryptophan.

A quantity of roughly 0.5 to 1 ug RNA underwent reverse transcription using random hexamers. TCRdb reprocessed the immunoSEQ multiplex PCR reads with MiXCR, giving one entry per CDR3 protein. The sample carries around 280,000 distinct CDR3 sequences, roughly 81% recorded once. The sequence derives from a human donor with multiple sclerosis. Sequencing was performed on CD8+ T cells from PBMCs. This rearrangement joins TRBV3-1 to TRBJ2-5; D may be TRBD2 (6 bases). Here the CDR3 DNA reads TGTGCCAGCAGCCAAGAAAGCGGGTTTTTCCAAGAGACCCAGTACTCC. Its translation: CASSQESGFFQETQYS.